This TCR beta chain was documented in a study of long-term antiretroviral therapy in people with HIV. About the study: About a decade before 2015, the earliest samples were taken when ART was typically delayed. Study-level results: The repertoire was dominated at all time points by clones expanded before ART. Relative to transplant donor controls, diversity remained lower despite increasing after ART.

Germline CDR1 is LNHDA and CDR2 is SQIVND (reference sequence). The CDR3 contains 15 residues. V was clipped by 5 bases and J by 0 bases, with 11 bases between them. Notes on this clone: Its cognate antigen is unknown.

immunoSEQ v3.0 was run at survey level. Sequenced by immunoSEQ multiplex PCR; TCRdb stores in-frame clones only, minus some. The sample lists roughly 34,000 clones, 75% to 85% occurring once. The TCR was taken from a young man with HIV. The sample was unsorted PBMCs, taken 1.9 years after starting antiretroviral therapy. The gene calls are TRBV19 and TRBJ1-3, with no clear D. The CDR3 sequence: CASSDAGSSGNTIYF. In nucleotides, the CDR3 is TGTGCCAGTAGTGACGCGGGCTCCTCTGGAAACACCATATATTTT.